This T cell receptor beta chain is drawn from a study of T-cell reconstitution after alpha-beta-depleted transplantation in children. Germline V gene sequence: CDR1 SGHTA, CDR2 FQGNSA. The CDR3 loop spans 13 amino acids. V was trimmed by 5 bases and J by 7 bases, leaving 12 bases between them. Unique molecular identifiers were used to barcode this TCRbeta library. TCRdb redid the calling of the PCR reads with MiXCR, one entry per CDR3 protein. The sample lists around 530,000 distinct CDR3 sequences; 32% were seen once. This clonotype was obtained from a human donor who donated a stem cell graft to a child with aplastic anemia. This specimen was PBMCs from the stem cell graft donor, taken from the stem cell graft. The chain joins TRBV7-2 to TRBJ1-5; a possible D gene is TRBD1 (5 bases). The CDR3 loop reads CASSGGNSQPQHF. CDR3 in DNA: TGTGCCAGCAGCGGGGGGAATTCACAGCCCCAGCATTTT.